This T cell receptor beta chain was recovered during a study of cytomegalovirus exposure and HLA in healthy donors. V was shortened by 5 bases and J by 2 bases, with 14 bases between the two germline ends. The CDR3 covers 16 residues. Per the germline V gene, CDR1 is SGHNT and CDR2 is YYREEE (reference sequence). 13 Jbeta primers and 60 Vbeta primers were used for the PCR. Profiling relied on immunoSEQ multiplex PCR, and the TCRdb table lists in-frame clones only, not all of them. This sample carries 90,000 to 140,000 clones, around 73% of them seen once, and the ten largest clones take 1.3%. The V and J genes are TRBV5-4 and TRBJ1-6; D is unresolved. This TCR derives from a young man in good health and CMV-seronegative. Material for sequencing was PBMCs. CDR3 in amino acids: CASSLDFQPYNSPLHF. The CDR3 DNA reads TGTGCCAGCAGTTTAGATTTCCAACCCTATAATTCACCCCTCCACTTT. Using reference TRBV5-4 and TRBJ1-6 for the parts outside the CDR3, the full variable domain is ETGVTQSPTHLIKTRGQQVTLRCSSQSGHNTVSWYQQALGQGPQFIFQYYREEENGRGNFPPRFSGLQFPNYSSELNVNALELDDSALYLCASSLDFQPYNSPLHFGNGTRLTVT.